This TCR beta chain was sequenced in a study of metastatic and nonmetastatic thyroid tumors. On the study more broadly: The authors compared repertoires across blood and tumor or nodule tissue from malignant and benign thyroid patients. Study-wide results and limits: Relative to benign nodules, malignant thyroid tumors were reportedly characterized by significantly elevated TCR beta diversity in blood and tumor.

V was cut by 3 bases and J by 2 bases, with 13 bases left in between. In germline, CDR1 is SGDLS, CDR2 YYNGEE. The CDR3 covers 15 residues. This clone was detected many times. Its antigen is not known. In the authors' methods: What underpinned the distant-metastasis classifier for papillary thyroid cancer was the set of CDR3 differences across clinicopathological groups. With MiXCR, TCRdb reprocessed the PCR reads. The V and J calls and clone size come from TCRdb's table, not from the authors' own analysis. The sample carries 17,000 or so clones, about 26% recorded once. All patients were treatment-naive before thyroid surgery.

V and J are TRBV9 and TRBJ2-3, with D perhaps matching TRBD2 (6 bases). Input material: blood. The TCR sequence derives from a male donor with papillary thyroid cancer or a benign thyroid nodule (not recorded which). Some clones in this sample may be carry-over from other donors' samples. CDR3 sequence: CASSESGLYTDTQYF. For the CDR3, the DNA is TGTGCCAGCAGCGAATCGGGACTTTACACAGATACGCAGTATTTT. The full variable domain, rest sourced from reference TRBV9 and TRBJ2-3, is DSGVTQTPKHLITATGQRVTLRCSPRSGDLSVYWYQQSLDQGLQFLIQYYNGEERAKGNILERFSAQQFPDLHSELNLSSLELGDSALYFCASSESGLYTDTQYFGPGTRLTVL.